Below, 26 T cell receptor beta chains from the same sample are listed, as sequenced in a study of blood T cell repertoires in COVID-19. Measured with immunoSEQ multiplex PCR; TCRdb has only the in-frame clones, and not every one. This table has around 56,000 clones, 90% appearing once. The sample taken for sequencing was peripheral blood. These receptors were taken from an older man with acute or convalescent COVID-19.

The V call is TRBV19, the J call TRBJ1-2; D possibly corresponds to TRBD1 (6 bases). The V gene lost 6 bases and the J gene lost 7 bases, with 12 bases spanning the gap. The length of the CDR3 is 12 residues. Germline loops: CDR1 LNHDA, CDR2 SQIVND (reference sequence). The CDR3 is CASSFRGSGYTF. CDR3 DNA sequence: TGTGCCAGTAGCTTCAGGGGTTCTGGCTACACCTTC.

The rearrangement links TRBV6-1 to TRBJ2-1, with 9 bases matching TRBD2. The CDR3 sequence is 18 residues long. Trimming cost V 2 bases and J 7 bases; bases outside gene matches: 15. Germline loops: CDR1 MNHNS, CDR2 SASEGT. This CDR3 reads CASSERWERGGARNEQFF. CDR3 nucleotide sequence: TGTGCCAGCAGTGAACGGTGGGAACGCGGGGGGGCGAGGAATGAGCAGTTCTTC.

By sample share, this clone is medium-sized. CDR3 coding DNA: TGTGCCAGCAGTTACCAGGACAGGGAGACAGATACGCAGTATTTT. It encodes CASSYQDRETDTQYF. The V gene is TRBV6-2 or TRBV6-3, the J gene TRBJ2-3; TRBD1 matches at 8 bases. This CDR3 comprises 15 residues. V lost 2 bases to trimming and J lost 3 bases; unmatched junction nucleotides: 4. The germline V gene has CDR1 MNHEY and CDR2 SVGEGT.

This clone was detected a few times. The chain couples TRBV30 to TRBJ1-6; TRBD1 matches at 7 bases. Germline assignment: CDR1 GTSNPN and CDR2 SVGIG (reference sequence). The CDR3 loop spans 14 amino acids. J was trimmed by 12 bases and V by 2 bases; bases with no gene match: 10. CDR3 coding DNA: TGTGCCTGGAGTATGAACGACAGGGTGCAACCCCTCCACTTT. It encodes CAWSMNDRVQPLHF.

The chain is built from TRBV28 and TRBJ1-1, with 9 bases aligning to TRBD1. CDR1 is MDHEN and CDR2 is SYDVKM in the germline V gene. This CDR3 has 17 residues. V gave up 2 bases and J gave up 3 bases; unmatched junction bases: 10. In DNA, the CDR3 is TGTGCCAGCAGTTTAACCCAATTACAGGGGGCGTACACTGAAGCTTTCTTT. The encoded protein is CASSLTQLQGAYTEAFF.

The gene calls are TRBV5-1 and TRBJ1-2, with 9 nucleotides matching TRBD1. Germline CDR1 reads SGHRS; CDR2 reads YFSETQ. The trim removed 6 bases at V and 5 bases at J, leaving 8 bases unmatched. This CDR3 is 14 amino acids long. The CDR3 DNA follows: TGCGCCAGCACGACCCGGACAGGGGATTATGGCTACACCTTC. Its translation is CASTTRTGDYGYTF.

This clone was seen a single time. V is TRBV10-3 and J is TRBJ2-2; D unresolved. The CDR3 spans 14 residues. The germline gives CDR1 ENHRY, CDR2 SYGVKD. V was clipped by 5 bases and J by 1 base, with 8 bases between them. Here the CDR3 reads CAISPLGNTGELFF. The CDR3 bases are TGTGCCATCAGTCCCCTCGGGAACACCGGGGAGCTGTTTTTT.

The rearrangement uses TRBV6-5 and TRBJ2-7; TRBD1 might be the D (6 bases). This CDR3 has 13 amino acids. Trimming cost V 8 bases and J 4 bases, with 15 bases left between them. Per the germline V gene, CDR1 is MNHEY and CDR2 is SVGAGI. CDR3 nucleotides: TGTGCCAGCGGCCAATCACAGGGATACGAGCAGTACTTC. It specifies CASGQSQGYEQYF.

The chain couples TRBV5-1 to TRBJ1-1; 9 bases are shared with TRBD1. The CDR3 extends over 15 amino acids. Trimming at V came to 0 bases and at J to 4 bases, leaving 4 bases not matched to a gene. Per the germline V gene, CDR1 is SGHRS and CDR2 is YFSETQ. Here the CDR3 DNA reads TGCGCCAGCAGCTTGGGCGGGACAGGGATCACTGAAGCTTTCTTT. This gives the protein CASSLGGTGITEAFF. Variable domain in full (rest from reference TRBV5-1 and TRBJ1-1): KAGVTQTPRYLIKTRGQQVTLSCSPISGHRSVSWYQQTPGQGLQFLFEYFSETQRNKGNFPGRFSGRQFSNSRSEMNVSTLELGDSALYLCASSLGGTGITEAFFGQGTRLTVV.

The rearrangement joins TRBV5-8 to TRBJ2-7, with 12 bases lining up with TRBD2. CDR1 is SGHTS and CDR2 is YDEGEE in the germline V gene. There are 18 residues in the CDR3. J was trimmed by 3 bases and V by 1 base; bases with no gene match: 11. DNA for the CDR3: TGTGCCAGCAGCTTGACGGCTAGCGGGGGGGCAGGGATCTACGAGCAGTACTTC. This translates into CASSLTASGGAGIYEQYF.

The genes are TRBV5-4 and TRBJ1-1; maybe TRBD1 (6 bases). The V gene lost 0 bases and the J gene lost 3 bases, with 6 bases spanning the gap. Germline V CDR1 and CDR2: SGHNT, YYREEE (reference sequence). The CDR3 is 13 amino acids. The CDR3 coding sequence is TGTGCCAGCAGCTTGGGACAGGACACTGAAGCTTTCTTT. Amino acids: CASSLGQDTEAFF.

The chain uses TRBV7-3 and TRBJ1-1; TRBD1 agrees at 8 bases. Germline V lookup: CDR1 SGHTA, CDR2 FQGTGA. The V and J ends lost 3 bases and 0 bases, in that order; junction bases with no gene match: 3. The CDR3 contains 15 residues. The CDR3 region has the DNA TGTGCCAGCAGCTTTGAGACAGGGGTGAACACTGAAGCTTTCTTT. It is translated as CASSFETGVNTEAFF.

The gene calls are TRBV6-5 and TRBJ2-7, with 8 positions matching TRBD2. Germline CDR1 and CDR2: MNHEY and SVGAGI. The CDR3 consists of 16 residues. V trimming: 2 bases; J trimming: 2 bases; junction bases outside the gene matches: 8. The CDR3 loop is CASSYTPGGLTYEQYF. The CDR3 DNA is TGTGCCAGCAGTTACACACCGGGGGGGCTAACCTACGAGCAGTACTTC.

The chain combines TRBV6-5 with TRBJ1-2; 7 positions match TRBD1. V was pared by 10 bases and J by 0 bases, with 8 bases of the junction left unmatched. Germline CDR1 MNHEY, CDR2 SVGAGI. This CDR3 comprises 14 residues. This CDR3 reads CATSTGTANYGYTF. CDR3 DNA: TGTGCCACCTCCACCGGGACAGCTAACTATGGCTACACCTTC.

The CDR3 sequence is CASSLGTGETQYF. CDR3 nucleotide sequence: TGCGCCAGCAGCTTGGGGACAGGGGAGACCCAGTACTTC. V and J are TRBV5-1 and TRBJ2-5; 8 nucleotides line up with TRBD1. This CDR3 spans 13 amino acids. The germline CDR1 and CDR2 sequences are SGHRS and YFSETQ. The V and J ends lost 0 bases and 5 bases, in that order; junction bases with no gene match: 0.

The chain couples TRBV5-5 to TRBJ1-1, with 12 bases aligning to TRBD1. This CDR3 is 16 amino acids long. V lost 0 bases and J lost 5; bases outside the gene matches: 5. The V gene's germline CDR1 is SGHKS and CDR2 YYEKEE (reference sequence). DNA for the CDR3: TGTGCCAGCAGCTTGGCCGGGACAGGGGGCAATACTGAAGCTTTCTTT. Translation gives CASSLAGTGGNTEAFF.

This rearrangement joins TRBV19 to TRBJ1-5; D possibly corresponds to TRBD1 (5 bases). Germline V gene sequence: CDR1 LNHDA, CDR2 SQIVND (reference sequence). This CDR3 spans 13 amino acids. The V end was cut by 6 bases, the J end by 5 bases, with 11 bases between. As DNA, the CDR3 is TGTGCCAGTAGGACAGTGTCGGATCAGCCCCAGCATTTT. Translation: CASRTVSDQPQHF.

J is TRBJ1-5 and V is TRBV19; no firm D call. V was clipped by 10 bases and J by 1 base, with 14 bases between them. The V gene's germline CDR1 is LNHDA and CDR2 SQIVND (reference sequence). This CDR3 has 14 amino acids. In DNA, the CDR3 is TGTGCCACCCAAGGTTGGGAGAGCAATCAGCCCCAGCATTTT. Residues: CATQGWESNQPQHF.

The chain links TRBV28 to TRBJ2-1, with TRBD1 as a possible D gene (6 bases). The V end was cut by 2 bases, the J end by 5 bases, with 16 bases between. CDR1 and CDR2 from the germline V gene are MDHEN and SYDVKM. The length of the CDR3 is 16 residues. As DNA, the CDR3 is TGTGCCAGCAGTTTAATTGGTCAGGGGAGCAACAATGAGCAGTTCTTC. It is translated as CASSLIGQGSNNEQFF.

The CDR3, as DNA: TGCAGTGCTAGTGTAGCGGGGCCCTACGAGCAGTACTTC. Its translation: CSASVAGPYEQYF. The chain employs TRBV20-1 and TRBJ2-7; 8 bases match TRBD2. The J segment lost 2 bases and the V segment lost 3 bases, leaving 3 bases of the junction unmatched. Looked up from germline, CDR1 is DFQATT and CDR2 is SNEGSKA (reference sequence). There are 13 residues in the CDR3.

This clone was recorded only once. J is TRBJ2-1 and V is TRBV11-1; TRBD1 matches at 10 bases. Germline lookup yields CDR1 SGHAT and CDR2 FQDESV (reference sequence). J was trimmed by 6 bases and V by 6 bases; bases with no gene match: 2. There are 13 residues in the CDR3. The CDR3 loop reads CASRGTGVNEQFF. Written as DNA, the CDR3 is TGTGCCAGCAGGGGGACAGGGGTCAATGAGCAGTTCTTC.

The chain combines TRBV3-1 (or the pseudogene TRBV3-2) with TRBJ1-3; unclear D gene. Trimming removed 6 bases at V and 0 bases at J, with 6 bases between. Germline V gene data show CDR1 as LGHDT and CDR2 as YNNKEL (reference sequence). The CDR3 spans 13 residues. CDR3 DNA sequence: TGTGCCAGCAGTCAGCGCTCTGGAAACACCATATATTTT. Translated: CASSQRSGNTIYF.

The chain recombines TRBV7-9 with TRBJ2-5; TRBD1 matches 9 bases. The germline V gene encodes CDR1 SEHNR and CDR2 FQNEAQ (reference sequence). The junction had 11 bases not matched to a gene; V was cut back by 5 bases and J by 4 bases. The CDR3 has 16 amino acids. CDR3 sequence reads: CASSLDRGYSSETQYF. CDR3 coding DNA: TGTGCCAGCAGCCTCGACAGGGGGTATTCGTCAGAGACCCAGTACTTC.

The rearrangement uses TRBV3-1 (or the pseudogene TRBV3-2) and TRBJ2-3; possible D gene TRBD1, 6 bases. The CDR3 spans 16 residues. Germline V gene sequence: CDR1 LGHDT, CDR2 YNNKEL (reference sequence). Trimming took off 0 bases at V and 4 bases at J, with 14 bases between the two ends. CDR3 nucleotide sequence: TGTGCCAGCAGCCAAGACACGGCACAGGGATCAGATACGCAGTATTTT. This translates into CASSQDTAQGSDTQYF.

The V call is TRBV6-6, the J call TRBJ1-6, with 7 positions matching TRBD1. V trimming: 5 bases; J trimming: 5 bases; junction bases outside the gene matches: 3. CDR1 MNHNY and CDR2 SVGAGI come from the germline V gene (reference sequence). The CDR3 loop spans 14 amino acids. The CDR3 here is CASSLGQDNSPLHF. In DNA, the CDR3 is TGTGCCAGCAGTCTCGGACAGGATAATTCACCCCTCCACTTT.

This chain uses TRBV19 with TRBJ1-5, with D unclear. The V gene's germline CDR1 is LNHDA and CDR2 SQIVND (reference sequence). There are 15 residues in the CDR3. Trimming removed 6 bases from V and 4 bases from J, with 16 bases in between. In nucleotides, the CDR3 is TGTGCCAGTAGCCCCGCTCCCCCTACGAATCAGCCCCAGCATTTT. This translates into CASSPAPPTNQPQHF. Full variable domain (missing parts from reference TRBV19 and TRBJ1-5): DGGITQSPKYLFRKEGQNVTLSCEQNLNHDAMYWYRQDPGQGLRLIYYSQIVNDFQKGDIAEGYSVSREKKESFPLTVTSAQKNPTAFYLCASSPAPPTNQPQHFGDGTRLSIL.